This T cell receptor beta chain was documented in a study of cytomegalovirus exposure and HLA in healthy donors. The CDR3 is made up of 15 amino acids. J gave up 5 bases and V 5 bases, and 8 bases lay outside the gene matches. Germline loops: CDR1 SGHVS, CDR2 FQNEAQ. The PCR employed 60 Vbeta primers together with 13 Jbeta primers. The method was immunoSEQ multiplex PCR; TCRdb's version includes in-frame clones alone and lacks a portion of them. The profile shows roughly 160,000 clones, roughly 80% of them singletons. The specimen sequenced was PBMCs. The rearrangement uses TRBV7-8 and TRBJ1-4; TRBD1 agrees at 7 bases. The TCR sequence derives from a man aged 25-40 years in good health and CMV-seronegative. The CDR3 is CASSAYRGVNEKLFF. The CDR3 nucleotides read TGTGCCAGCAGCGCCTACAGGGGTGTGAATGAAAAACTGTTTTTT. The variable domain in full, completed from reference TRBV7-8 and TRBJ1-4, reads GAGVSQSPRYKVAKRGQDVALRCDPISGHVSLFWYQQALGQGPEFLTYFQNEAQLDKSGLPSDRFFAERPEGSVSTLKIQRTQQEDSAVYLCASSAYRGVNEKLFFGSGTQLSVL.